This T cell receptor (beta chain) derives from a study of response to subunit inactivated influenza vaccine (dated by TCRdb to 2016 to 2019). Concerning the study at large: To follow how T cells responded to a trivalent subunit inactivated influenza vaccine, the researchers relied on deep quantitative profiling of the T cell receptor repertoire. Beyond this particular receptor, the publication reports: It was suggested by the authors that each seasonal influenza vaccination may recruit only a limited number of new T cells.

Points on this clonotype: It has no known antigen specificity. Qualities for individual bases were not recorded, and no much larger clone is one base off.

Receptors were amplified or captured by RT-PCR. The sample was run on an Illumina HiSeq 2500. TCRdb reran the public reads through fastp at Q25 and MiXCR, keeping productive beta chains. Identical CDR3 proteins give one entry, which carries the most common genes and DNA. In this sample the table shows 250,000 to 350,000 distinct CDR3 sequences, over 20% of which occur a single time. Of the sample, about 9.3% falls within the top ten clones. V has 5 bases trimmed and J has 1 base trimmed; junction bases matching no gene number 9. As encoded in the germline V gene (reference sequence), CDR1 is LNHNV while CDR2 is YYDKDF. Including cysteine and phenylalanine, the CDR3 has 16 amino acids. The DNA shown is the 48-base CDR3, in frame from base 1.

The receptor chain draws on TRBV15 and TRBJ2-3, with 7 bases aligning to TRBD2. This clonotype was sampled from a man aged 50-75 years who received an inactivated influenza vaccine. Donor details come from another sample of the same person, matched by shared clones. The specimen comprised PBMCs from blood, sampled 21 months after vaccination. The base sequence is TGTGCCACCAGCCCCTGGCGGGGGATTGGCACAGATACGCAGTATTTT. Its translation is CATSPWRGIGTDTQYF.